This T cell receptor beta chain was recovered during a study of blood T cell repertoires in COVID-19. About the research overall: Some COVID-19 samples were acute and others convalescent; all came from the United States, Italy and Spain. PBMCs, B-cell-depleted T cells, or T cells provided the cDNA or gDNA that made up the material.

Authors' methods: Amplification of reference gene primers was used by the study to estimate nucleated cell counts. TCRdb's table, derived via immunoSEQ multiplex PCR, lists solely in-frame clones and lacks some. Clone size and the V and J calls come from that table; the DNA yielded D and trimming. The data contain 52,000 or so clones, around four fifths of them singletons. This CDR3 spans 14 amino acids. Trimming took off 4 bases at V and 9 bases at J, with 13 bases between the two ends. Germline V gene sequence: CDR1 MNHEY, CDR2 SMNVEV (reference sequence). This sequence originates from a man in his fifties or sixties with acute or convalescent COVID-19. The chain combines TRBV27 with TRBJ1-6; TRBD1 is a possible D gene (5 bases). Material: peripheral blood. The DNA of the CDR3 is TGTGCCAGCAGTTGGGACTGGGATAGTTCACCCCTCCACTTT. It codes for CASSWDWDSSPLHF.